This T cell receptor beta chain was identified in a study of blood T cell repertoires in COVID-19. Study-wide background: The samples span acute and convalescent COVID-19 from the United States, Italy and Spain. From T cells, B-cell-depleted T cells, or PBMCs came the material, which was cDNA or gDNA.

As processed by the authors: By means of reference gene primer amplification, nucleated cell counts were estimated. Measured with immunoSEQ multiplex PCR; TCRdb has only the in-frame clones, and not every one. That table gives V, J and clone size, and the DNA gave D and trimming. The data contain some 120,000 clones, about four fifths of them singletons. This CDR3 contains 16 residues. Germline CDR1 reads SGHAT; CDR2 reads FQNNGV. Trimming at V came to 4 bases and at J to 7 bases, leaving 13 bases not matched to a gene. Material for sequencing was peripheral blood. The sequence derives from a man older than 75 with acute or convalescent COVID-19. The chain combines TRBV11-2 with TRBJ1-5; the match to TRBD1 covers 7 bases. The CDR3 sequence is CASSSGEAGGIQPQHF. In DNA form, the CDR3 reads TGTGCCAGCAGCTCGGGCGAGGCAGGGGGTATCCAGCCCCAGCATTTT.